Shown below are 3 T cell receptor beta chains from a single sample sequenced in a study of T cells after somatic rescue of genetic block. Data came from immunoSEQ multiplex PCR; TCRdb stores just in-frame clones and leaves some out. The sample consists of around 70,000 clones, 80% to 95% of them appearing once. The sample comprised peripheral blood mononuclear cells (PBMCs). These receptors came from a man aged 35 to 55.

This chain joins TRBV29-1 and TRBJ2-7; the match to TRBD1 covers 7 bases. Looked up from germline, CDR1 is SQVTM and CDR2 is ANQGSEA. Trimming took 4 bases from V and 2 from J; bases not matched to a gene: 5. The CDR3 consists of 13 residues. This chain's CDR3 is CSVGDGTAYEQYF. The CDR3 DNA is TGCAGCGTTGGGGATGGGACAGCCTACGAGCAGTACTTC.

The chain uses TRBV5-1 and TRBJ1-4; the D gene is possibly TRBD1 (5 bases). Germline V gene lookup returns CDR1 SGHRS and CDR2 YFSETQ. Between the trimmed V and J ends, which lost 4 bases and 13 bases, there was a span of 14 bases. This CDR3 region has 12 residues. CDR3 protein: CASSNGADTLFF. CDR3 nucleotide sequence: TGCGCCAGCAGCAATGGGGCAGACACACTGTTTTTT. The full variable domain, its missing parts supplied by reference TRBV5-1 and TRBJ1-4, is KAGVTQTPRYLIKTRGQQVTLSCSPISGHRSVSWYQQTPGQGLQFLFEYFSETQRNKGNFPGRFSGRQFSNSRSEMNVSTLELGDSALYLCASSNGADTLFFGSGTQLSVL.

The V gene is TRBV7-9, the J gene TRBJ1-4; D is ambiguous. Germline V CDR1 and CDR2: SEHNR, FQNEAQ (reference sequence). The CDR3 sequence is 16 residues long. V lost 4 bases and J lost 2, with 14 bases in between. The CDR3 nucleotides are TGTGCCAGCAGCTCCACTCCCGGGTCGACTAATGAAAAACTGTTTTTT. Residues: CASSSTPGSTNEKLFF.